Below are 20 T cell receptor beta chains sequenced from a single sample in a study of T cell changes during pregnancy in multiple sclerosis. Produced via immunoSEQ multiplex PCR; TCRdb's table is partial and in-frame only. The sample comprises nearly 80,000 clones, just over 90% of which are singletons, and around 0.2% rests with the top ten. The sample consisted of CD4+ T cells from peripheral blood mononuclear cells, taken before pregnancy. Every receptor here comes from a female donor with multiple sclerosis, enrolled in a pregnancy study.

The chain employs TRBV27 and TRBJ1-6; 8 nucleotides align to TRBD1. Per germline, CDR1 MNHEY and CDR2 SMNVEV (reference sequence). The CDR3 is 18 residues long. The trim removed 4 bases at V and 1 base at J, leaving 9 bases unmatched. The CDR3 reads CASSSSPGGASYNSPLHF. DNA for the CDR3: TGTGCCAGCAGTTCCTCCCCAGGGGGCGCGTCCTATAATTCACCCCTCCACTTT.

The chain carries TRBV10-3 and TRBJ1-2; D uncertain. With 3 bases removed from V and 0 bases from J, the gap between germline ends came to 5 bases. Germline V lookup: CDR1 ENHRY, CDR2 SYGVKD. This CDR3 region has 13 residues. The CDR3 is CAISDQSNYGYTF. CDR3 coding DNA: TGTGCCATCAGTGATCAGTCTAACTATGGCTACACCTTC.

V gene TRBV11-2 combines with J gene TRBJ2-2; possible D gene TRBD2, 5 bases. Trimming took off 1 base at V and 2 bases at J, with 11 bases between the two ends. The CDR3 covers 16 residues. Germline-derived CDR1 and CDR2 are SGHAT and FQNNGV. CDR3 sequence reads: CASSLGVGVNTGELFF. In DNA form, the CDR3 reads TGTGCCAGCAGCTTAGGGGTCGGGGTAAACACCGGGGAGCTGTTTTTT.

This CDR3 reads CASSLKASRFF. DNA of the CDR3: TGTGCCAGCAGCTTGAAGGCTAGCCGGTTCTTC. The chain recombines TRBV11-2 with TRBJ2-1; TRBD2 might be the D (5 bases). Germline V gene lookup returns CDR1 SGHAT and CDR2 FQNNGV. This CDR3 contains 11 residues. Trimming removed 3 bases from V and 15 bases from J, with 12 bases in between.

The chain employs TRBV18 and TRBJ1-2, with TRBD1 as a possible D gene (6 bases). The CDR3 is made up of 15 amino acids. The V end lost 4 bases, the J end lost 3 bases, and 15 bases lay between the germline ends. Germline-derived CDR1 and CDR2 are KGHSH and LQKENI. The CDR3 loop reads CASSQTGRDYYGYTF. The CDR3 coding sequence is TGTGCCAGCTCACAGACAGGTCGCGACTACTATGGCTACACCTTC.

The V call is TRBV5-5, the J call TRBJ2-1; 10 nucleotides line up with TRBD2. The CDR3 has 15 amino acids. The germline CDR1 and CDR2 sequences are SGHKS and YYEKEE (reference sequence). The J segment lost 5 bases and the V segment lost 0 bases, leaving 2 bases of the junction unmatched. The CDR3 DNA is TGTGCCAGCAGCTTGGGAGCGGGGGGGCACAATGAGCAGTTCTTC. Its protein product is CASSLGAGGHNEQFF.

The chain employs TRBV18 and TRBJ2-7; a possible D gene is TRBD1 (6 bases). This CDR3 is built from 13 residues. The V gene's germline CDR1 is KGHSH and CDR2 LQKENI. V dropped 3 bases and J dropped 7 bases, with 13 bases sitting between them. The CDR3 sequence is CASSPSAGVEQYF. The DNA of the CDR3 is TGTGCCAGCTCACCCTCCGCAGGGGTTGAGCAGTACTTC. Full variable domain (outside the CDR3, taken from reference TRBV18 and TRBJ2-7): NAGVMQNPRHLVRRRGQEARLRCSPMKGHSHVYWYRQLPEEGLKFMVYLQKENIIDESGMPKERFSAEFPKEGPSILRIQQVVRGDSAAYFCASSPSAGVEQYFGPGTRLTVT.

The rearrangement links TRBV30 to TRBJ2-7; D is possibly TRBD2 (5 bases). Germline V gives CDR1 GTSNPN, CDR2 SVGIG (reference sequence). V lost 5 bases, J lost 6 bases, and 11 bases lay in between. This CDR3 comprises 11 residues. The CDR3 DNA reads TGTGCCTGGGGGAGTCAACTCGAGCAGTACTTC. Amino acid sequence: CAWGSQLEQYF.

The chain couples TRBV18 to TRBJ2-7; 8 bases match TRBD2. J gave up 2 bases and V 2 bases, and 2 bases lay outside the gene matches. CDR1 and CDR2 (germline): KGHSH, LQKENI. This CDR3 contains 14 residues. Written as DNA, the CDR3 is TGTGCCAGCTCACCAGGACTAGCCCCCTACGAGCAGTACTTC. It yields the protein CASSPGLAPYEQYF.

V is TRBV27 and J is TRBJ2-7; D perhaps matches TRBD2 (5 bases). V was trimmed by 5 bases and J by 7 bases, leaving 15 bases between them. In germline, CDR1 is MNHEY, CDR2 SMNVEV (reference sequence). The CDR3 runs 13 residues. The CDR3 loop reads CASSVDSPGEQYF. In nucleotides, the CDR3 is TGTGCCAGCAGTGTCGACTCACCGGGGGAGCAGTACTTC.

This chain uses TRBV2 with TRBJ2-1; 9 bases are shared with TRBD2. The germline gives CDR1 SNHLY, CDR2 FYNNEI. V lost 2 bases to trimming and J lost 4 bases; unmatched junction nucleotides: 3. The CDR3 covers 15 residues. CDR3 region: CASSEKTSGYNEQFF. The CDR3 DNA reads as TGTGCCAGCAGTGAAAAGACTAGCGGTTACAATGAGCAGTTCTTC.

The chain has TRBV7-2 and TRBJ1-4, with 8 positions matching TRBD1. This CDR3 contains 18 residues. The germline gives CDR1 SGHTA, CDR2 FQGNSA. Trimming at V came to 2 bases and at J to 2 bases, leaving 10 bases not matched to a gene. This CDR3 reads CASSLNNWQGATNEKLFF. Here the CDR3 DNA reads TGTGCCAGCAGCTTAAATAATTGGCAGGGGGCCACTAATGAAAAACTGTTTTTT. The entire variable domain, with the rest obtained from reference TRBV7-2 and TRBJ1-4, is as follows: GAGVSQSPSNKVTEKGKDVELRCDPISGHTALYWYRQSLGQGLEFLIYFQGNSAPDKSGLPSDRFSAERTGGSVSTLTIQRTQQEDSAVYLCASSLNNWQGATNEKLFFGSGTQLSVL.

CDR3 nucleotide sequence: TGTGCCAGCAGTTACCGAGGGGGCGAGCAGTACTTC. It is translated as CASSYRGGEQYF. The chain links TRBV6-5 to TRBJ2-7; D is possibly TRBD1 (6 bases). Trimming left V 2 bases short and J 6 bases short, with 8 bases between. The CDR3 is made up of 12 amino acids. Germline V gene sequence: CDR1 MNHEY, CDR2 SVGAGI.

V gene TRBV7-2 combines with J gene TRBJ2-1; 9 bases match TRBD2. The germline gives CDR1 SGHTA, CDR2 FQGNSA. CDR3 length equals 19 residues. V trimming: 3 bases; J trimming: 2 bases; junction bases outside the gene matches: 14. The CDR3 reads CASSFPSKYAGGPYNEQFF. The CDR3 nucleotides are TGTGCCAGCAGCTTCCCTTCTAAGTATGCGGGGGGGCCCTACAATGAGCAGTTCTTC.

The chain recombines TRBV30 with TRBJ1-2, with TRBD1 as a possible D gene (5 bases). The CDR3 consists of 16 residues. Germline CDR1 is GTSNPN and CDR2 is SVGIG (reference sequence). Trimming cost V 0 bases and J 4 bases, with 18 bases left between them. DNA for the CDR3: TGTGCCTGGAGTGTCGGGGTTCGGGGGATAACCTATGGCTACACCTTC. Protein product: CAWSVGVRGITYGYTF.

The V and J genes are TRBV27 and TRBJ2-1, with D possibly matching TRBD2 (7 bases). Germline CDR1 and CDR2: MNHEY and SMNVEV (reference sequence). Trimming stripped 2 bases from V and 2 bases from J, with 13 bases between. The CDR3 loop spans 16 amino acids. CDR3 bases: TGTGCCAGCAGTTTACGGGGGGCCCTAACCTACAATGAGCAGTTCTTC. Amino acid sequence: CASSLRGALTYNEQFF.

The CDR3 sequence: CVRSLAGDRGLNNSPLHF. CDR3 DNA: TGTGTCAGAAGCTTAGCTGGGGACAGGGGGCTGAATAATTCACCCCTCCACTTT. The rearrangement joins TRBV7-5 to TRBJ1-6; the table calls TRBD1, which could not be checked here. TRBV7-5 represents a pseudogene. This CDR3 region has 18 residues.

The gene calls are TRBV5-1 and TRBJ1-2, with 7 nucleotides matching TRBD1. V lost 5 bases, J lost 4 bases, and 8 bases stayed unmatched. Germline CDR1 SGHRS, CDR2 YFSETQ. The CDR3 contains 14 residues. In DNA form, the CDR3 reads TGCGCCAGCAGTCCTACCGGGACAGTCTATGGCTACACCTTC. Translating gives CASSPTGTVYGYTF.

The chain is built from TRBV21-1 and TRBJ1-1. TRBV21-1 is termed a pseudogene. The CDR3 covers 16 residues. Written as DNA, the CDR3 is TGTGCCAGCAGCAAGGGACCGGGACTGAAGAACACTGAAGCTTTCTTT. Protein: CASSKGPGLKNTEAFF.

CDR3 region: CASTSIRVNQPQHF. The CDR3 coding sequence is TGTGCCAGCACTTCCATCAGGGTCAATCAGCCCCAGCATTTT. V and J are TRBV6-1 and TRBJ1-5, with D possibly being TRBD1 (5 bases). V was trimmed by 7 bases and J by 3 bases, leaving 13 bases between them. The CDR3 runs to 14 residues. Germline assignment: CDR1 MNHNS and CDR2 SASEGT.